This is a list of T cell receptor beta chains from one sample in a study of somatic mutations in T cells in chronic GVHD. Produced via immunoSEQ multiplex PCR; TCRdb's table is partial and in-frame only. The table includes 12,000 to 15,000 clones, around 73% detected once. Sequenced: Vbeta20-negative CD4+ T cells from blood. The receptor set was obtained from a male patient between 45 and 59 years old with chronic graft-versus-host disease. The T cells may come from the graft donor. The CDR3 runs from the conserved cysteine through the conserved F or W. The D gene is left open where the match is weak. Where a row states a size, it is once, few, many or the class of an expanded clone; other rows omit it.

d_gene: TRBD1; abundance: NA; len: 16; v_gene: TRBV10-3; j_gene: TRBJ1-6; CDR3aa: CAISELGQGGNSPLHF; CDR3nt: TGTGCCATCAGTGAGTTGGGACAGGGTGGTAATTCACCCCTCCACTTT
d_gene: TRBD2; abundance: NA; len: 17; v_gene: TRBV27; j_gene: TRBJ2-7; CDR3aa: CASSLLPPGLASYEQYF; CDR3nt: TGTGCCAGCAGTTTACTCCCCCCGGGACTAGCGTCATACGAGCAGTACTTC
d_gene: TRBD1; abundance: NA; len: 14; v_gene: TRBV7-3; j_gene: TRBJ1-2; CDR3aa: CASSLTVQGLGYTF; CDR3nt: TGTGCCAGCAGCTTAACGGTACAGGGGCTTGGCTACACCTTC
d_gene: TRBD1; abundance: once; len: 13; v_gene: TRBV6-5; j_gene: TRBJ1-5; CDR3aa: CASRGTGGKSQHF; CDR3nt: TGTGCCAGCAGAGGGACAGGGGGCAAGTCCCAGCATTTT
d_gene: TRBD1; abundance: NA; len: 15; v_gene: TRBV5-6; j_gene: TRBJ2-2; CDR3aa: CASSLRQGNTGELFF; CDR3nt: TGTGCCAGCAGCTTGAGACAGGGAAACACCGGGGAGCTGTTTTTT
d_gene: TRBD2; abundance: NA; len: 16; v_gene: TRBV4-1; j_gene: TRBJ2-1; CDR3aa: CASSQGIAGGYNEQFF; CDR3nt: TGCGCCAGCAGCCAAGGGATAGCGGGAGGATACAATGAGCAGTTCTTC
d_gene: NA; abundance: NA; len: 14; v_gene: TRBV18; j_gene: TRBJ2-1; CDR3aa: CASSPHGDINEQFF; CDR3nt: TGTGCCAGCTCACCACACGGGGATATTAATGAGCAGTTCTTC
d_gene: TRBD1; abundance: NA; len: 16; v_gene: TRBV9; j_gene: TRBJ2-2; CDR3aa: CASSPPQGASAGELFF; CDR3nt: TGTGCCAGCAGCCCTCCACAGGGGGCTTCTGCCGGGGAGCTGTTTTTT
d_gene: NA; abundance: NA; len: 14; v_gene: TRBV6-1; j_gene: TRBJ2-7; CDR3aa: CASTQYSSSYEQYF; CDR3nt: TGTGCCAGCACGCAATACTCGAGCTCCTACGAGCAGTACTTC
d_gene: TRBD1; abundance: NA; len: 13; v_gene: TRBV14; j_gene: TRBJ1-1; CDR3aa: CASSLTGGTEAFF; CDR3nt: TGTGCCAGCAGCCTAACAGGGGGCACTGAAGCTTTCTTT
d_gene: TRBD1; abundance: once; len: 16; v_gene: TRBV27; j_gene: TRBJ2-7; CDR3aa: CASSLSGQGARYEQYF; CDR3nt: TGTGCCAGCAGTTTATCGGGACAGGGGGCCCGCTACGAGCAGTACTTC
d_gene: NA; abundance: NA; len: 17; v_gene: TRBV27; j_gene: TRBJ1-1; CDR3aa: CASSPLDSLLLNTEAFF; CDR3nt: TGTGCCAGCAGTCCCCTTGACAGCCTCTTACTGAACACTGAAGCTTTCTTT
d_gene: NA; abundance: NA; len: 15; v_gene: TRBV11-1; j_gene: TRBJ2-3; CDR3aa: CASSPEGSGEDTQYF; CDR3nt: TGTGCCAGCAGCCCGGAGGGCTCGGGAGAGGATACGCAGTATTTT
d_gene: NA; abundance: few; len: 13; v_gene: TRBV5-4; j_gene: TRBJ1-1; CDR3aa: CASSLGLAAEAFF; CDR3nt: TGTGCCAGCAGCCTCGGATTGGCGGCTGAAGCTTTCTTT
d_gene: TRBD2; abundance: NA; len: 13; v_gene: TRBV7-2; j_gene: TRBJ2-1; CDR3aa: CASNPGLVGEQFF; CDR3nt: TGTGCCAGCAATCCGGGACTAGTGGGTGAGCAGTTCTTC
d_gene: NA; abundance: NA; len: 11; v_gene: TRBV6-5; j_gene: TRBJ1-1; CDR3aa: CASRANTEAFF; CDR3nt: TGTGCCAGCAGGGCGAACACTGAAGCTTTCTTT
d_gene: NA; abundance: once; len: 15; v_gene: TRBV6-6; j_gene: TRBJ2-6; CDR3aa: CASSGGDSGANVLTF; CDR3nt: TGTGCCAGCAGTGGAGGGGACTCTGGGGCCAACGTCCTGACTTTC
d_gene: NA; abundance: NA; len: 13; v_gene: TRBV9; j_gene: TRBJ1-5; CDR3aa: CASHGAGEQPQHF; CDR3nt: TGTGCCAGCCATGGCGCGGGGGAACAGCCCCAGCATTTT
d_gene: TRBD1; abundance: NA; len: 17; v_gene: TRBV4-1; j_gene: TRBJ1-5; CDR3aa: CASSQRGGQGAGQPQHF; CDR3nt: TGCGCCAGCAGCCAAAGGGGGGGACAGGGGGCCGGACAGCCCCAGCATTTT
d_gene: NA; abundance: NA; len: 15; v_gene: TRBV19; j_gene: TRBJ2-3; CDR3aa: CAPTRGGPSTDTQYF; CDR3nt: TGTGCCCCTACCAGGGGCGGTCCTAGCACAGATACGCAGTATTTT
d_gene: TRBD1; abundance: once; len: 16; v_gene: TRBV10-3; j_gene: TRBJ2-1; CDR3aa: CATHWGQGKVDNEQFF; CDR3nt: TGTGCCACTCACTGGGGACAGGGTAAAGTTGACAATGAGCAGTTCTTC
d_gene: TRBD1; abundance: NA; len: 14; v_gene: TRBV10-3; j_gene: TRBJ2-1; CDR3aa: CATIGTVGSNEQFF; CDR3nt: TGTGCCACGATCGGGACAGTGGGGAGCAATGAGCAGTTCTTC
d_gene: NA; abundance: NA; len: 15; v_gene: TRBV7-2; j_gene: TRBJ1-4; CDR3aa: CASSLSVAPGEKLFF; CDR3nt: TGTGCCAGCAGCTTAAGCGTAGCCCCCGGCGAAAAACTGTTTTTT
d_gene: TRBD2; abundance: NA; len: 14; v_gene: TRBV19; j_gene: TRBJ2-7; CDR3aa: CASSIGGAAGEQYF; CDR3nt: TGTGCCAGTAGTATAGGGGGCGCAGCGGGAGAGCAGTACTTC
d_gene: NA; abundance: NA; len: 14; v_gene: TRBV7-2; j_gene: TRBJ1-2; CDR3aa: CASSPITQGPGYTF; CDR3nt: TGTGCCAGCAGCCCGATTACTCAGGGGCCGGGCTACACCTTC
d_gene: TRBD1; abundance: NA; len: 17; v_gene: TRBV19; j_gene: TRBJ2-6; CDR3aa: CASSISPTGTGANVLTF; CDR3nt: TGTGCCAGTAGTATATCCCCGACAGGGACTGGGGCCAACGTCCTGACTTTC
d_gene: NA; abundance: few; len: 16; v_gene: TRBV19; j_gene: TRBJ2-6; CDR3aa: CASSSGQHSGANVLTF; CDR3nt: TGTGCCAGTAGTTCCGGACAGCACTCTGGGGCCAACGTCCTGACTTTC
d_gene: NA; abundance: once; len: 15; v_gene: TRBV5-6; j_gene: TRBJ2-4; CDR3aa: CASSLISGAKNIQYF; CDR3nt: TGTGCCAGCAGCTTGATTTCGGGAGCCAAAAACATTCAGTACTTC
d_gene: NA; abundance: NA; len: 13; v_gene: TRBV6-5; j_gene: TRBJ1-1; CDR3aa: CASSPSPRQKAFF; CDR3nt: TGTGCCAGCAGTCCCAGCCCCAGACAGAAAGCTTTCTTT
d_gene: NA; abundance: NA; len: 17; v_gene: TRBV7-9; j_gene: TRBJ2-7; CDR3aa: CASSWGPKGDFSYEQYF; CDR3nt: TGTGCCAGCTCCTGGGGCCCCAAAGGGGACTTCTCCTACGAGCAGTACTTC
d_gene: NA; abundance: NA; len: 14; v_gene: TRBV7-8; j_gene: TRBJ2-7; CDR3aa: CASSGGTDPYEQYF; CDR3nt: TGTGCCAGCAGCGGGGGGACAGATCCCTACGAGCAGTACTTC
d_gene: NA; abundance: NA; len: 16; v_gene: TRBV5-5; j_gene: TRBJ2-3; CDR3aa: CASSLALGGTTDTQYF; CDR3nt: TGTGCCAGCAGCTTGGCCTTAGGAGGGACGACAGATACGCAGTATTTT
d_gene: TRBD2; abundance: NA; len: 14; v_gene: TRBV29-1; j_gene: TRBJ2-1; CDR3aa: CSAPGGGTNNEQFF; CDR3nt: TGCAGCGCTCCGGGGGGGGGCACTAACAATGAGCAGTTCTTC
d_gene: NA; abundance: NA; len: 16; v_gene: TRBV5-4; j_gene: TRBJ2-3; CDR3aa: CASSFPGTVDTDTQYF; CDR3nt: TGTGCCAGCAGCTTCCCCGGGACTGTGGACACAGATACGCAGTATTTT
d_gene: NA; abundance: NA; len: 15; v_gene: TRBV18; j_gene: TRBJ2-1; CDR3aa: CASSPRGSSYNEQFF; CDR3nt: TGTGCCAGCTCACCAAGGGGGAGCTCCTACAATGAGCAGTTCTTC
d_gene: TRBD2; abundance: NA; len: 12; v_gene: TRBV6-5; j_gene: TRBJ2-7; CDR3aa: CASIQREYEQYF; CDR3nt: TGTGCCAGCATCCAGCGGGAGTACGAGCAGTACTTC
d_gene: TRBD2; abundance: NA; len: 18; v_gene: TRBV28; j_gene: TRBJ2-5; CDR3aa: CASTYPPGTSGKAETQYF; CDR3nt: TGTGCCAGCACCTATCCACCGGGGACTAGCGGGAAAGCAGAGACCCAGTACTTC
d_gene: TRBD1; abundance: NA; len: 14; v_gene: TRBV5-6; j_gene: TRBJ1-2; CDR3aa: CASTVRGGAGGYTF; CDR3nt: TGTGCCAGCACCGTCAGAGGGGGCGCGGGTGGCTACACCTTC
d_gene: NA; abundance: NA; len: 14; v_gene: TRBV7-2; j_gene: TRBJ1-1; CDR3aa: CASSSTGVNTEAFF; CDR3nt: TGTGCCAGCAGCTCTACAGGCGTGAACACTGAAGCTTTCTTT
d_gene: TRBD1; abundance: few; len: 15; v_gene: TRBV28; j_gene: TRBJ2-5; CDR3aa: CASRNRDRGWETQYF; CDR3nt: TGTGCCAGCCGCAATCGGGACAGGGGTTGGGAGACCCAGTACTTC
d_gene: NA; abundance: NA; len: 13; v_gene: TRBV28; j_gene: TRBJ2-2; CDR3aa: CASAGRRAGELFF; CDR3nt: TGTGCCAGCGCCGGTAGGAGGGCCGGGGAGCTGTTTTTT
d_gene: NA; abundance: NA; len: 12; v_gene: TRBV28; j_gene: TRBJ1-2; CDR3aa: CASRQGFGGYTF; CDR3nt: TGTGCCAGCAGGCAGGGATTTGGTGGCTACACCTTC
d_gene: TRBD1; abundance: NA; len: 13; v_gene: TRBV29-1; j_gene: TRBJ1-1; CDR3aa: CSVMTGVNTEAFF; CDR3nt: TGCAGCGTGATGACAGGGGTGAACACTGAAGCTTTCTTT
d_gene: NA; abundance: NA; len: 14; v_gene: TRBV6-4; j_gene: TRBJ2-3; CDR3aa: CASSDSFGSDTQYF; CDR3nt: TGTGCCAGCAGTGACTCGTTCGGTTCAGATACGCAGTATTTT
d_gene: NA; abundance: NA; len: 14; v_gene: TRBV2; j_gene: TRBJ1-5; CDR3aa: CASSEVAGGQPQHF; CDR3nt: TGTGCCAGCAGTGAAGTCGCGGGAGGTCAGCCCCAGCATTTT
d_gene: NA; abundance: NA; len: 17; v_gene: TRBV7-2; j_gene: TRBJ2-1; CDR3aa: CASSLAPSGTAYNEQFF; CDR3nt: TGTGCCAGCAGCTTAGCCCCGTCCGGGACTGCCTACAATGAGCAGTTCTTC
d_gene: TRBD1; abundance: NA; len: 15; v_gene: TRBV5-4; j_gene: TRBJ1-1; CDR3aa: CASTSQGYLNTEAFF; CDR3nt: TGTGCCAGCACCTCACAGGGGTACCTGAACACTGAAGCTTTCTTT
d_gene: TRBD1; abundance: NA; len: 15; v_gene: TRBV4-1; j_gene: TRBJ1-1; CDR3aa: CASSPGQGASTEAFF; CDR3nt: TGCGCCAGCAGCCCGGGACAGGGGGCGAGTACTGAAGCTTTCTTT
d_gene: NA; abundance: NA; len: 14; v_gene: TRBV7-2; j_gene: TRBJ1-5; CDR3aa: CASSLRTVDQPQHF; CDR3nt: TGTGCCAGCAGCTTGCGGACAGTGGATCAGCCCCAGCATTTT